Included here is one T cell receptor (beta chain) sequence, with context. Its antigen is unidentified. The data originate from a study of human versus mouse CDR3 diversity and MHC coevolution. Overall study context: Valid reads per sample ranged from roughly 5.5 x 10^6 to 1.7 x 10^7.

General study points: In humans, T-cell selection involved roughly six MHC II alleles.

Sequencing used immunoSEQ multiplex PCR; TCRdb keeps in-frame clones, though not all of them. The sample holds more than 55,000 clones, just under 95% seen once. Germline V lookup: CDR1 SNHLY, CDR2 FYNNEI. The CDR3 runs 14 residues. With 7 bases removed from V and 4 bases from J, the gap between germline ends came to 14 bases. V is TRBV2 and J is TRBJ1-3; possibly TRBD1 for D (5 bases). Material for sequencing was naive CD4+ T cells from blood. Subset noted: CD45RO-negative CD62L-positive naive CD4 T cells. This clonotype was sampled from a person in their sixties in good health. CDR3 DNA: TGTGCCAGCATACGGGGCGCGGGAGGAAACACCATATATTTT. Translation: CASIRGAGGNTIYF.